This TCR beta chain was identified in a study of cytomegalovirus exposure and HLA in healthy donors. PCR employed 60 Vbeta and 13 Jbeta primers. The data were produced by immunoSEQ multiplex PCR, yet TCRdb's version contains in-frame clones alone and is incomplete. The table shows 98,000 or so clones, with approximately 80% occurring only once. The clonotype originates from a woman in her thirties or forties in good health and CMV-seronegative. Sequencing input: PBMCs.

DNA for the CDR3: TGCAGTGCCGAGCTGAACACTGAAGCTTTCTTT. The encoded protein is CSAELNTEAFF. The chain couples TRBV20-1 to TRBJ1-1; D remains unclear. V dropped 6 bases and J dropped 0 bases, with 5 bases sitting between them. CDR3 size: 11 residues. CDR1 is DFQATT, CDR2 SNEGSKA, per germline (reference sequence).